This T cell receptor (beta chain) was identified during a study of CD8 T cell repertoires and HIV-1 epitope variants (dated by TCRdb to the early 2020s). With respect to the entire study: T cells were stimulated in separate culture wells with each of twenty-five peptides representing autologous and known Gag and Nef epitope variants. T cells were enriched with the EasySep Human T Cell Enrichment Kit and co-cultured with equal numbers of autologous T cell-negative cells as antigen-presenting cells. A total of 83 T cell cultures were run, with each culture condition done in triplicate except for one peptide, which was done in duplicate. An aliquot of 1M T cells was set aside as an uncultured baseline condition, separate from the 80 or so T cell cultures. The control conditions were a CMV, EBV and flu peptide pool, the Ebola AY9 epitope as a negative control, and a well with no peptide. Cultures were maintained for approximately eleven days in IMDM with gentamicin, and half-media changes adding IL-2, IL-7 and IL-15 were performed on days 3 and 7. The epitopes tested were three Gag epitope families plus Nef HW9 and YT9. Study-wide conclusions, independent of this receptor: Of the nine antigen-specific TCR beta clonotypes identified, six appeared cross-reactive for autologous or known escape epitope variants. A handful of clonotypes recognized the Nef KF9 family and one clonotype recognized the HW9 family, while no responses to the TAALDMSHF plasma variant were seen. The assay identified only TCR beta chains and indicated proliferation in response to antigen, without indicating T cell function or cytokine profile.

Sequencing of TCR beta CDR3 regions was performed at survey depth on the immunoSEQ platform. The QIAamp DNA micro kit was used to extract genomic DNA from every cultured and uncultured CD8+ T cell population. The original methods were these. Samples with under 5,000 productive reads were excluded, and this exclusion removed about 7% of the 75 HIV peptide-stimulated cultures. Sequences were trimmed to CDR3 by a MANAFEST web app, and nonproductive sequences, CDR3s under 5 amino acids, and sequences not starting with C or ending with F/W were removed. For a clonotype to count as antigen-specific, the clonotype had to expand relative to the no-peptide control in at least 2 of 3 replicates at FDR 0.01, and only within one epitope family. A specific clonotype also had to show a frequency at least fivefold higher than in wells stimulated with peptides from other epitope families. TCRdb re-hosts the immuneACCESS table, in-frame sequences only. Its copies lack some clones; in the studies checked, an unresolved V gene accounts for under half of them, and the cause for the rest is not known. That table furnishes V, J and clone size, whereas the DNA furnished D and trimming. A total of about 95,000 clones appear in this sample, around 67% of them only once. Jointly, the top ten make up about a quarter of the sample.

The EasySep Human CD8+ T Cell Enrichment Kit was used on day 10 to isolate CD8+ T cells from every culture. Comment on this clone: Its antigen remains unidentified. No qualities accompany the bases; no much larger clone lies one base away.

The CDR3, from cysteine to phenylalanine, totals 13 residues. Of all the DNA, just the CDR3 is kept, 39 bases in frame from base 1. Looking up the germline V gene (reference sequence) yields CDR1 GTSNPN and CDR2 SVGIG. V loses 3 bases of germline sequence and J loses 3 bases, and the interval between the two ends is 9 bases. Sequences were obtained from uncultured baseline CD8+ T cells from peripheral blood mononuclear cells (PBMCs). The chain joins TRBV30 to TRBJ2-1; TRBD1 is perhaps the D gene, given 5 matching bases. This clonotype was sampled from a male donor with HIV. CDR3 loop: CAWRQVVYNEQFF. The sequenced DNA is TGTGCCTGGAGACAGGTGGTCTACAATGAGCAGTTCTTC. Extended through the reference TRBV30 and TRBJ2-1 proteins, this CDR3 yields the full variable domain: SQTIHQWPATLVQPVGSPLSLECTVEGTSNPNLYWYRQAAGRGLQLLFYSVGIGQISSEVPQNLSASRPQDRQFILSSKKLLLSDSGFYLCAWRQVVYNEQFFGPGTRLTVL.